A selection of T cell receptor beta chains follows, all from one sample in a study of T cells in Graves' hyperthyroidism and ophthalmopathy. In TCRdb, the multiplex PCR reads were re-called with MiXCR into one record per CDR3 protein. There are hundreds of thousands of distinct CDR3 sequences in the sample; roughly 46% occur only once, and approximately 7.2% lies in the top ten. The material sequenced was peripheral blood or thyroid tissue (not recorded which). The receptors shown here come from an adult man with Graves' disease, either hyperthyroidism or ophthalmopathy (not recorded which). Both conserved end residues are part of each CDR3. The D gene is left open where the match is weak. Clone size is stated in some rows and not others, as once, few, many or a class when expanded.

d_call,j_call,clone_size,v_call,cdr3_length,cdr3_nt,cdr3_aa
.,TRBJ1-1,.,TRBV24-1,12,TGTGCCACCAGTGATCCACAGGGTGAAGCTTTCTTT,CATSDPQGEAFF
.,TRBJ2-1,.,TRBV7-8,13,TGTGCCAGCAGCTTAGGGGCTGCCAATGAGCAGTTCTTC,CASSLGAANEQFF
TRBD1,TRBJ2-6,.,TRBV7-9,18,TGTGCCAGCAGCACTGACAGGGGCGCCAGCTCTGGGGCCAACGTCCTGACTTTC,CASSTDRGASSGANVLTF
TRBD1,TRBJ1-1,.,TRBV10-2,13,TGCGCCAGCAGGACAGGGAGGACCCCTGAAGCTTTCTTT,CASRTGRTPEAFF
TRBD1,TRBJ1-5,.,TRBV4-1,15,TGCGCCAGCAGCCAAGGGGACAGTAGCAATCAGCCCCAGCATTTT,CASSQGDSSNQPQHF
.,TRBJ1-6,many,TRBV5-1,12,TGCGCCAGCAGCGCGAATAATTCACCCCTCCACTTT,CASSANNSPLHF
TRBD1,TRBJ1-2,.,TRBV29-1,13,TGCAGCTTGGGGGGACAGAAAAGCTATGGCTACACCTTC,CSLGGQKSYGYTF
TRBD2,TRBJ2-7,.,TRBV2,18,TGTGCCAGCACCCAGAGGACTAGCGGGGGGGCCGAAACCTACGAGCAGTACTTC,CASTQRTSGGAETYEQYF
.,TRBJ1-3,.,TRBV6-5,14,TGTGCCAGCAGTGGAGGATCCGGTGGAAACACCATATATTTT,CASSGGSGGNTIYF
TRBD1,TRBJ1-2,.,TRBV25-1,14,TGTGCCAGCAGTGCCGCCGGGACAGCGGCGGGCTACACCTTC,CASSAAGTAAGYTF
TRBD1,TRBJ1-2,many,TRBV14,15,TGTGCCAGCAGCACGCGGACAGGGGGCAACTATGGCTACACCTTC,CASSTRTGGNYGYTF
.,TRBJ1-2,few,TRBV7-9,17,TGTGCCAGCAGCTTCATCCCTCTTTCCGATGCTAACTATGGCTACACCTTC,CASSFIPLSDANYGYTF
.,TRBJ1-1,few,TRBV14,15,TGTGCCAGCAGCCAAGTGGGCAGGATGGGGACTGAAGCTTTCTTT,CASSQVGRMGTEAFF
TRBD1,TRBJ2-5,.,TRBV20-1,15,TGCAGTGCTACCGACAGGGGGGACGGACAAGAGACCCAGTACTTC,CSATDRGDGQETQYF
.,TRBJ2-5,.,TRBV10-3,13,TGTGCCATCAGTGGGCCAGGACAAGAGACCCAGTACTTC,CAISGPGQETQYF
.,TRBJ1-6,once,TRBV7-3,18,TGTGCCAGCAGCCAAGAAAGCGCTTGGAGGGACCGTGATTCACCCCTCCACTTT,CASSQESAWRDRDSPLHF
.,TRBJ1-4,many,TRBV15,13,TGTGCCACCAGCAGAGAAGGGGGAGAAAAACTGTTTTTT,CATSREGGEKLFF
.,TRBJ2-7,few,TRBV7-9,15,TGTGCCAGCAGCTTTCCAGGAGCTGGATGGTACGAGCAGTACTTC,CASSFPGAGWYEQYF
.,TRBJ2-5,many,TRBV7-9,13,TGTGCCAGCAGCTTAACGTACCAAGAGACCCAGTACTTC,CASSLTYQETQYF
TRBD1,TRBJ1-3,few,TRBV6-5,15,TGTGCCAGCAGGGATACAGGGGCAGGGGGAAACACCATATATTTT,CASRDTGAGGNTIYF
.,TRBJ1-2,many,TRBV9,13,TGTGCCAGCAGCCCTCTTACAGGGAATGGCTACACCTTC,CASSPLTGNGYTF
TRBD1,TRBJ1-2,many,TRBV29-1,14,TGCAGCGTTGGATACGGGACAGGGTCTAATGGCTACACCTTC,CSVGYGTGSNGYTF
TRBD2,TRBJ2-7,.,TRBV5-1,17,TGCGCCAGCAGCAAGAGGACTAGCAACGTACGGGTTCGGGAGCAGTACTTC,CASSKRTSNVRVREQYF
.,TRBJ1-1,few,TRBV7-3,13,TGTGCCAGCAGCTTGTACGAGGGCGCGGAAGCTTTCTTT,CASSLYEGAEAFF
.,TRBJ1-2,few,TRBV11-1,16,TGTGCCAGCAGCAGGGGGGGAGTTAGCCAAGACTATGGCTACACCTTC,CASSRGGVSQDYGYTF
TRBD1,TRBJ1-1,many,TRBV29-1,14,TGCAGCGCCCCGGGACAGGGCACGAACACTGAAGCTTTCTTT,CSAPGQGTNTEAFF
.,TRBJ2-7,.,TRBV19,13,TGTGCCAGTATGGGCCCGGGGTTCTACGAGCAGTACTTC,CASMGPGFYEQYF
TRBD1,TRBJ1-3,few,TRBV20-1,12,TGCAGTGGACAGGGCAAGGGAAACACCATATATTTT,CSGQGKGNTIYF
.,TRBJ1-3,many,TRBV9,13,TGTGCCAGCAGCGAGGGGGGTACGAACACCATATATTTT,CASSEGGTNTIYF
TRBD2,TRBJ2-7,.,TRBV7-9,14,TGTGCCAGCAGCTGGATAGCGGGAGAGCGCGAGCAGTACTTC,CASSWIAGEREQYF
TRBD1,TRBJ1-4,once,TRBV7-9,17,TGTGCCAGCAGCCTTCCGGGACAGGGAGAGACTAATGAAAAACTGTTTTTT,CASSLPGQGETNEKLFF
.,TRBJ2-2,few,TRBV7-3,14,TGTGCCAGCAGCTTCTCGCGGGACACCGGGGAGCTGTTTTTT,CASSFSRDTGELFF
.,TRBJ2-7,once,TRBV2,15,TGTGCCAGCAGCCTCGACAGGTTACACGTTGACGGGCAGTACTTC,CASSLDRLHVDGQYF
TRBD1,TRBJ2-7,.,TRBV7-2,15,TGTGCCAGCAGCTGGGACAGAGGGCAGCTCTACGGGCAGTACTTC,CASSWDRGQLYGQYF
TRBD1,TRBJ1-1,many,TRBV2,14,TGTGCCAGCAGCCCGGACAGGATGAACACTGAAGCTTTCTTT,CASSPDRMNTEAFF
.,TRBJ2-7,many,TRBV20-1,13,TGCAGTGCTAGAGCGCTGGGACGAAGCGAGCAGTACTTC,CSARALGRSEQYF
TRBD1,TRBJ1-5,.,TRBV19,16,TGTGCCAGTACCTCCGGGACAGGGGGCGCGGTTCAGCCCCAGCATTTT,CASTSGTGGAVQPQHF
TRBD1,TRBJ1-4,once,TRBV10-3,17,TGTGCCATCAGTCGGACAGGGGGCGCGAAGGCTAATGAAAAACTGTTTTTT,CAISRTGGAKANEKLFF
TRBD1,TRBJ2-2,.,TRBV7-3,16,TGTGCCAGCAGCGCCACCGGGACAGGGGTTGGGGGGGAGCTGTTTTTT,CASSATGTGVGGELFF
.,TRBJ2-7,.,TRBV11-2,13,TGTGCCAGCAGCTTAGATCTGGTGAACGAGCAGTACTTC,CASSLDLVNEQYF
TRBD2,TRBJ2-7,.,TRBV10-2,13,TGCGCCAGCTGGACTAGCGACCTCTACGAGCAGTACTTC,CASWTSDLYEQYF
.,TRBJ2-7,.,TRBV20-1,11,TGCAGTGCTGCGGACCCGTACGAGCAGTACTTC,CSAADPYEQYF
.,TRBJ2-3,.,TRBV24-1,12,TGTGCCACCAGTGGAACGACAGATACGCAGTATTTT,CATSGTTDTQYF
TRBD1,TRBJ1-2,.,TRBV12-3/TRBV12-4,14,TGTGCCAGCAGTTTACAGGGGGCGTATAACGGCTACACCTTC,CASSLQGAYNGYTF